The source of this T cell receptor beta chain is a study of cytomegalovirus exposure and HLA in healthy donors. Study context: Earlier results showed roughly 120 million unique TCR beta sequences derived from 150 million to 200 million T cells. Study-level results: Data from an earlier analysis indicated that most TCR beta V segments were productive either about 87% or about 30% of the time.

This CDR3 has 15 amino acids. In the PCR, 60 Vbeta and 13 Jbeta primers were used. The data were produced by immunoSEQ multiplex PCR, yet TCRdb's version contains in-frame clones alone and is incomplete. The sample consists of around 94,000 clones, nearly 65% of them appearing once. Turning to this clone: The antigen remains unidentified.

The receptor was isolated from a human donor in good health. The sample taken for sequencing was PBMCs. The V and J genes are TRBV12-2 and TRBJ2-3; the table names TRBD2, a call not compared with the DNA. TRBV12-2 is a pseudogene segment. CDR3 protein: CASRPPGTSTDTQYF. CDR3 nucleotide sequence: TGTGCAAGTCGCCCCCCCGGGACTAGCACAGATACGCAGTATTTT.